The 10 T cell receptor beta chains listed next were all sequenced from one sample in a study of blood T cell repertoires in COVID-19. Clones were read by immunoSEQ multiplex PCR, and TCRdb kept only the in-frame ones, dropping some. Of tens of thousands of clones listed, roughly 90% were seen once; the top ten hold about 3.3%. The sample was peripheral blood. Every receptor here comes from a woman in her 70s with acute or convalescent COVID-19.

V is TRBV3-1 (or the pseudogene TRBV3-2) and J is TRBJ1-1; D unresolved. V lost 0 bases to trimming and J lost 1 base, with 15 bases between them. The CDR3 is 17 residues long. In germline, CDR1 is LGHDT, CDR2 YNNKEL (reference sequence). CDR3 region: CASSQDRGGRTNTEAFF. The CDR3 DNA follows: TGTGCCAGCAGCCAAGATCGTGGAGGGAGGACGAACACTGAAGCTTTCTTT.

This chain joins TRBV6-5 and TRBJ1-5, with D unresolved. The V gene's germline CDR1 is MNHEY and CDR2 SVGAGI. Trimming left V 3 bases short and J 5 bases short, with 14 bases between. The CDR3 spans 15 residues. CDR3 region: CASSYELGRDQPQHF. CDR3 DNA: TGTGCCAGCAGTTATGAGCTAGGGAGGGATCAGCCCCAGCATTTT.

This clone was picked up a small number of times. CDR3 region: CASSWSGNTEAFF. In DNA form, the CDR3 reads TGTGCCAGCAGTTGGAGTGGCAACACTGAAGCTTTCTTT. The chain recombines TRBV2 with TRBJ1-1; D unresolved. Between the trimmed V and J ends, which lost 5 bases and 2 bases, there was a span of 9 bases. The germline V gene encodes CDR1 SNHLY and CDR2 FYNNEI. The length of the CDR3 is 13 residues.

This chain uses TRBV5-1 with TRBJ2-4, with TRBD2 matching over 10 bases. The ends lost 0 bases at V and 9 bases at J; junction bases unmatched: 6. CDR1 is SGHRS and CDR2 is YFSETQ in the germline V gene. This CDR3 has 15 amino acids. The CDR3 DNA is TGCGCCAGCAGCTTGGCTTCTAGCGGGAGCTCCATTCAGTACTTC. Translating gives CASSLASSGSSIQYF.

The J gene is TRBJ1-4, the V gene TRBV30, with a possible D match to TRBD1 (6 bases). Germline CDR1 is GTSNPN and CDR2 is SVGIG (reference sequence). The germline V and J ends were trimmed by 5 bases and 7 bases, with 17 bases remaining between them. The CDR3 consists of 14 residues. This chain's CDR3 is CAWRPKGVGEKLFF. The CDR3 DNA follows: TGTGCCTGGCGACCTAAGGGGGTCGGTGAAAAACTGTTTTTT.

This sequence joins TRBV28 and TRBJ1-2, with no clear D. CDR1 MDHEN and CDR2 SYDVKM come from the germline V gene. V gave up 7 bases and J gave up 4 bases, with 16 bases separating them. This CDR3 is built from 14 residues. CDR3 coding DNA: TGTGCCAGCAACCGCCTGACTGGTAGCTATGGCTACACCTTC. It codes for CASNRLTGSYGYTF.

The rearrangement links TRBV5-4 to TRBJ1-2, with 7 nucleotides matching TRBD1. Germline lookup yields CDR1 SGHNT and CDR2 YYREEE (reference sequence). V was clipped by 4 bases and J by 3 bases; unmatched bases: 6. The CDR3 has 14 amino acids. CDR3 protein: CASSQHQGDYGYTF. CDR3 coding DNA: TGTGCCAGCAGCCAGCACCAGGGGGACTATGGCTACACCTTC.

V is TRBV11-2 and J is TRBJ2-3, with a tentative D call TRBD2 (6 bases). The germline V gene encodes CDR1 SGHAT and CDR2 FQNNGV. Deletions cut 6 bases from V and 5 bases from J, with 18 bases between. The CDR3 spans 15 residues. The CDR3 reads CASRWGGKTLDTQYF. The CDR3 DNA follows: TGTGCCAGCAGATGGGGCGGGAAAACTTTAGATACGCAGTATTTT. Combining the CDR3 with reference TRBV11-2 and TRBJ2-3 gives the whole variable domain EAGVAQSPRYKIIEKRQSVAFWCNPISGHATLYWYQQILGQGPKLLIQFQNNGVVDDSQLPKDRFSAERLKGVDSTLKIQPAKLEDSAVYLCASRWGGKTLDTQYFGPGTRLTVL.

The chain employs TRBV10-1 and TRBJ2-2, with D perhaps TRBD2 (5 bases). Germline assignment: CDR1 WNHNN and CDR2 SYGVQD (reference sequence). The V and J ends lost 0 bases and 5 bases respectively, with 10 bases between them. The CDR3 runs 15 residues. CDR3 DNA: TGCGCCAGCAGTGAGTCACCGCGAGGGACCGGGGAGCTGTTTTTT. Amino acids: CASSESPRGTGELFF.

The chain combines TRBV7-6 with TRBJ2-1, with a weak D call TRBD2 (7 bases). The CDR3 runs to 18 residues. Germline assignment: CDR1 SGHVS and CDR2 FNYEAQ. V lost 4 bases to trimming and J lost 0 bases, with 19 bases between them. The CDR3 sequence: CASSSRGGRESSYNEQFF. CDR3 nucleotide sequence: TGTGCCAGCAGCTCAAGGGGGGGACGGGAGAGCTCCTACAATGAGCAGTTCTTC.